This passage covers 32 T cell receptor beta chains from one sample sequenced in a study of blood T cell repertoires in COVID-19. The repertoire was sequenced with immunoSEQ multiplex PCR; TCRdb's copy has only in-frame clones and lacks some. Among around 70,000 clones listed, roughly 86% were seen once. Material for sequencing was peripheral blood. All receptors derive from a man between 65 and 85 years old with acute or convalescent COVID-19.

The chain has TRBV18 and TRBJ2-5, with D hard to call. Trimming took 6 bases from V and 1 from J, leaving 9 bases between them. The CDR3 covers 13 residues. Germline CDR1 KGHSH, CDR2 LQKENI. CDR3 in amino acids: CASSPYTQETQYF. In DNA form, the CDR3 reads TGTGCCAGCTCGCCTTACACCCAAGAGACCCAGTACTTC.

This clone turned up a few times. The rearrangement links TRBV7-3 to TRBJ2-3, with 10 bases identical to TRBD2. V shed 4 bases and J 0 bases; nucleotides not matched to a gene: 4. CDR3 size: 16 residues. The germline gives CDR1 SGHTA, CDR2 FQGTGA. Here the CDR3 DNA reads TGTGCCAGCAGCTCCGGACTAGCGGCTAGCACAGATACGCAGTATTTT. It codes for CASSSGLAASTDTQYF.

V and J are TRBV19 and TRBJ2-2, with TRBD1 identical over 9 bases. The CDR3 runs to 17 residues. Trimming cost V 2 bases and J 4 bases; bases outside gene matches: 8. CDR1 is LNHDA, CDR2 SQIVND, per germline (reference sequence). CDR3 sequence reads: CASSILGDRAITGELFF. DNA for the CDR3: TGTGCCAGTAGTATATTGGGGGACAGGGCGATCACCGGGGAGCTGTTTTTT.

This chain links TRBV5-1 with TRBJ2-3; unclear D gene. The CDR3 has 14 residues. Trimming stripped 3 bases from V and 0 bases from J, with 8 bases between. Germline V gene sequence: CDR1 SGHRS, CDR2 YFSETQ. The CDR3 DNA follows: TGCGCCAGCAGCTCCTGGCCTAGCACAGATACGCAGTATTTT. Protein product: CASSSWPSTDTQYF.

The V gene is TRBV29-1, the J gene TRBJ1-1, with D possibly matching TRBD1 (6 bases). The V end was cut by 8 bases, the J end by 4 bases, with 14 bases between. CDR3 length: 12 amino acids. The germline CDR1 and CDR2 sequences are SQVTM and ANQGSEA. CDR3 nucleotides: TGCAGCACGGGTACAGGGCCCACTGAAGCTTTCTTT. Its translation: CSTGTGPTEAFF.

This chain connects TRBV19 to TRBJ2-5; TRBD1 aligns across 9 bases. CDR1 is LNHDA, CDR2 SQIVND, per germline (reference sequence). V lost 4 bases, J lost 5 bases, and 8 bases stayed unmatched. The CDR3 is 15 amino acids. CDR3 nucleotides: TGTGCCAGTAGTAGGGGGGACAGGGTTGTCGAGACCCAGTACTTC. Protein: CASSRGDRVVETQYF.

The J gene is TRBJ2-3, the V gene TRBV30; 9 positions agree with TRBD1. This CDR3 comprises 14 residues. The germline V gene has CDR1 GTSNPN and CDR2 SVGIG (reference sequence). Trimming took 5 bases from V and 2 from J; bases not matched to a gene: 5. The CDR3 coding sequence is TGTGCCTGGGGACAGGGGTCCAACACAGATACGCAGTATTTT. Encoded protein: CAWGQGSNTDTQYF. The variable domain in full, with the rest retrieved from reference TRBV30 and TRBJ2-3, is SQTIHQWPATLVQPVGSPLSLECTVEGTSNPNLYWYRQAAGRGLQLLFYSVGIGQISSEVPQNLSASRPQDRQFILSSKKLLLSDSGFYLCAWGQGSNTDTQYFGPGTRLTVL.

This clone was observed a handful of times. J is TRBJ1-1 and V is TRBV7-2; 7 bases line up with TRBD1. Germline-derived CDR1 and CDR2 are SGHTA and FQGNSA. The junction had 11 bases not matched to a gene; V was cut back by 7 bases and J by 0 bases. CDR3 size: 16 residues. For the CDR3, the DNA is TGTGCCAGCACCCGTAGACAGGGCCCCCTGAACACTGAAGCTTTCTTT. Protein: CASTRRQGPLNTEAFF.

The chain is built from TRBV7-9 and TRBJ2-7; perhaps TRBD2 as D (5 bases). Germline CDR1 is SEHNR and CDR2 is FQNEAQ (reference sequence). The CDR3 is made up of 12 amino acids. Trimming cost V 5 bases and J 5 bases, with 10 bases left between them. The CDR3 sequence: CASSPSRDEQYF. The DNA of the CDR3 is TGTGCCAGCAGCCCGTCGCGGGACGAGCAGTACTTC.

DNA of the CDR3: TGTGCCAGCAGCCCCCGGGGCGGGATCACAGATACGCAGTATTTT. Its protein is CASSPRGGITDTQYF. The chain joins TRBV14 to TRBJ2-3; the D gene is possibly TRBD2 (6 bases). Trimming took off 4 bases at V and 2 bases at J, with 13 bases between the two ends. The CDR3 length is 15 residues. Germline V gene lookup returns CDR1 SGHDN and CDR2 FVKESK.

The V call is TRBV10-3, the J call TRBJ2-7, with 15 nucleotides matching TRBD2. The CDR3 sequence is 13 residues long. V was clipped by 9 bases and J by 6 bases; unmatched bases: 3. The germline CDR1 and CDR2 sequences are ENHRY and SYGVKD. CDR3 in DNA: TGTGCCATGGGACTAGCGGGAGGAGGCGAGCAGTACTTC. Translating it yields CAMGLAGGGEQYF.

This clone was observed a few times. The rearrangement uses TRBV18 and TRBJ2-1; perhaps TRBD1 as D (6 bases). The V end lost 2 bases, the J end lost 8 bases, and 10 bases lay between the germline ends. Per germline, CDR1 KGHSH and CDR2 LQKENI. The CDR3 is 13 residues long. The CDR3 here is CASSPRGIDEQFF. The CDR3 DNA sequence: TGTGCCAGCTCACCAAGGGGGATCGATGAGCAGTTCTTC.

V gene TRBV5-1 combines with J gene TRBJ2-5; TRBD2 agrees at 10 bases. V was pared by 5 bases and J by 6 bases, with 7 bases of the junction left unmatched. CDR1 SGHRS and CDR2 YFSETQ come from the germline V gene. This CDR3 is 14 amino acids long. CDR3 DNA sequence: TGCGCCAGCAGGGGGGGGACTAGCGTTCAGACCCAGTACTTC. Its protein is CASRGGTSVQTQYF.

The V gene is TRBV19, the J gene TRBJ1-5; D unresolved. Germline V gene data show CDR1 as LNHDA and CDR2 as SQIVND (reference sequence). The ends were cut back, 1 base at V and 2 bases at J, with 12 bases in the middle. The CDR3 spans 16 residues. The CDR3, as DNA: TGTGCCAGTAGTATAGCCTTGGCGGGCCGCAATCAGCCCCAGCATTTT. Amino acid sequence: CASSIALAGRNQPQHF.

This CDR3 is CASSPSRGSPGELFF. CDR3 nucleotides: TGCGCCAGCAGCCCCTCGAGAGGGTCCCCCGGGGAGCTGTTTTTT. The chain is built from TRBV4-1 and TRBJ2-2; TRBD2 is a possible D gene (5 bases). From germline, CDR1 is MGHRA and CDR2 YSYEKL. The CDR3 loop spans 15 amino acids. V gave up 4 bases and J gave up 6 bases, with 15 bases separating them.

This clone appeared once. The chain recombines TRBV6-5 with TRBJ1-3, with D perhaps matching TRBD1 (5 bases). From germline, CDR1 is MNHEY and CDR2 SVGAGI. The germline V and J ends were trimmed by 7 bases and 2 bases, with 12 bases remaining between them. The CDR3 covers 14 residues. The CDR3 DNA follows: TGTGCCAGCACCATTCAGACAGCTGGAAACACCATATATTTT. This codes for CASTIQTAGNTIYF.

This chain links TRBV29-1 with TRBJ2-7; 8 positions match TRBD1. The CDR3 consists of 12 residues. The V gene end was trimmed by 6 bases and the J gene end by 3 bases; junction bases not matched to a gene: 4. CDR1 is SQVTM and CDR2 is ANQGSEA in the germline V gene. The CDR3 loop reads CSVQGQDYEQYF. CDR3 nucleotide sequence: TGCAGCGTCCAGGGACAGGACTACGAGCAGTACTTC.

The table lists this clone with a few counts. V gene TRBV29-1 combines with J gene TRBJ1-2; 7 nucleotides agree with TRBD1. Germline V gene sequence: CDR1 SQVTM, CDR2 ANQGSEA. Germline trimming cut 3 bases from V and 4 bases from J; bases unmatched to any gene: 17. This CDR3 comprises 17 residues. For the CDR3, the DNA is TGCAGCGTTGACCAAGGCAGCAGGGACAGAGCTTTCTATGGCTACACCTTC. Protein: CSVDQGSRDRAFYGYTF.

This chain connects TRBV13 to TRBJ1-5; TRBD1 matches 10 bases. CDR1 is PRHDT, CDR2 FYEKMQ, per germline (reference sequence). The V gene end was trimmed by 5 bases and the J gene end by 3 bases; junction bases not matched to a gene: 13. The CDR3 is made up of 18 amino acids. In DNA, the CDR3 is TGTGCCAGCAGCCACCAGGGACAGGGGACGAGGGTCAATCAGCCCCAGCATTTT. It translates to CASSHQGQGTRVNQPQHF.

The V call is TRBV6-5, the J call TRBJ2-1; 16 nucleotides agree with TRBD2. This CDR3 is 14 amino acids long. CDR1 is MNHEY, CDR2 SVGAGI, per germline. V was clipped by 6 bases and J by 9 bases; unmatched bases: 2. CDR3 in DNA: TGTGCCAGCAGCGGGACTAGCGGGAGGGGTGAGCAGTTCTTC. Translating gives CASSGTSGRGEQFF.

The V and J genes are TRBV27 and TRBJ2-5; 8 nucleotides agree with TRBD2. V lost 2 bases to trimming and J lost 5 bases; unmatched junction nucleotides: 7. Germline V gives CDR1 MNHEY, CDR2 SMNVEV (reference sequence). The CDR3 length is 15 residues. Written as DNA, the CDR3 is TGTGCCAGCAGTTTAATCGGGACTAGATCCGAGACCCAGTACTTC. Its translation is CASSLIGTRSETQYF.

The CDR3 DNA follows: TGTGCCAGCAGCCTCCCTTTCGGGAGGGGTGGCTACGAGCAGTACTTC. Protein sequence: CASSLPFGRGGYEQYF. The chain uses TRBV5-4 and TRBJ2-7, with 8 bases identical to TRBD2. This CDR3 has 16 amino acids. After removal of 4 bases from V and 3 bases from J, the junction contained 12 bases not matched to a gene. Germline CDR1 reads SGHNT; CDR2 reads YYREEE (reference sequence).

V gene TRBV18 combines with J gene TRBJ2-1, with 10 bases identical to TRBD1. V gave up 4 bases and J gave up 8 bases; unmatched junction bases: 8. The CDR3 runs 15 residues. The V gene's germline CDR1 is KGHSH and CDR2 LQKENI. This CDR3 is CASSQSTGGADEQFF. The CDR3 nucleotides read TGTGCCAGCTCACAATCGACAGGGGGCGCGGATGAGCAGTTCTTC.

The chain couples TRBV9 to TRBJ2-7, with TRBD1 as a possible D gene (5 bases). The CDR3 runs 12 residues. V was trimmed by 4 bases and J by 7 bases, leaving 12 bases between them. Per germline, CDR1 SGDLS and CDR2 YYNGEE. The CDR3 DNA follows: TGTGCCAGCAGCCCCGCGCAGGGAGAGCAGTACTTC. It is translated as CASSPAQGEQYF.

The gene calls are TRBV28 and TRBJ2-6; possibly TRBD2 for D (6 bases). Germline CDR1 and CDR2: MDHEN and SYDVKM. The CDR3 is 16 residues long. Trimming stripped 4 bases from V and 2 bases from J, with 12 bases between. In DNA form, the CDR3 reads TGTGCCAGCAGTTCCACGGGGGACCCTGGGGCCAACGTCCTGACTTTC. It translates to CASSSTGDPGANVLTF.

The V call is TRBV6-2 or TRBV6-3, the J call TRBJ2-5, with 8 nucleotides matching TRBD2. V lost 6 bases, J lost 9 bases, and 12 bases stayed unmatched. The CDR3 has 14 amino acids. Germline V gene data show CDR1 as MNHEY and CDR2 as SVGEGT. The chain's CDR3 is CASSPGSGGLPQYF. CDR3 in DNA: TGTGCCAGCAGCCCCGGGTCGGGGGGGCTCCCCCAGTACTTC.

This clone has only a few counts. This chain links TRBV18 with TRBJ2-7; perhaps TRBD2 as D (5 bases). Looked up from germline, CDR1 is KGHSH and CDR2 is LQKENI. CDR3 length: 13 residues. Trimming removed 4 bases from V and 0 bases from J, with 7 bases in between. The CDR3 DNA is TGTGCCAGCTCACGCGGAGGCTCCTACGAGCAGTACTTC. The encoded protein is CASSRGGSYEQYF.

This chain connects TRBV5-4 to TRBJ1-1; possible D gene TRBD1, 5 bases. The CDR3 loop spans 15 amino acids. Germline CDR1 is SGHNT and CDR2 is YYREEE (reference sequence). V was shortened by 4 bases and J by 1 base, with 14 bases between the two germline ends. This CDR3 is CASSPDSAKNTEAFF. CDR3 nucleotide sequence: TGTGCCAGCAGCCCCGACAGCGCGAAGAACACTGAAGCTTTCTTT.

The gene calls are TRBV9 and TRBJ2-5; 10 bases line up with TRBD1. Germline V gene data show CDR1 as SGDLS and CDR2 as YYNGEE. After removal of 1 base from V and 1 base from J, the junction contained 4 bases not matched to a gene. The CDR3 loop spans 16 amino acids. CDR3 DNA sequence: TGTGCCAGCAGCGTAAAAGACAGGGGGCTCCAAGAGACCCAGTACTTC. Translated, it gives CASSVKDRGLQETQYF.

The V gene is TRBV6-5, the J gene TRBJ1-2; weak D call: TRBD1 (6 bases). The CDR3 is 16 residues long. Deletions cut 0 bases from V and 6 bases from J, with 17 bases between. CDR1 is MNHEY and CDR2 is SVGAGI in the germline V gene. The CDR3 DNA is TGTGCCAGCAGTTACTCGACGAGCAGGGGCCCGAATGGCTACACCTTC. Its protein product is CASSYSTSRGPNGYTF.

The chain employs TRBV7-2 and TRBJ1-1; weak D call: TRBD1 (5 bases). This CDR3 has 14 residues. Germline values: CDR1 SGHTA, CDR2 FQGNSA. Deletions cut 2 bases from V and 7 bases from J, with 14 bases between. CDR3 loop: CASSLLGGTGEAFF. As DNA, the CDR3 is TGTGCCAGCAGCTTATTGGGGGGGACGGGTGAAGCTTTCTTT.

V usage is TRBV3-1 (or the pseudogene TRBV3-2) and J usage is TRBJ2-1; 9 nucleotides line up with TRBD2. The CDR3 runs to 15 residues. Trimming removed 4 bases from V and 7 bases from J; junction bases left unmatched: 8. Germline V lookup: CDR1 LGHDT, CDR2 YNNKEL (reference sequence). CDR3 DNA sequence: TGTGCCAGCAGCCCTATCGCGGGGGGGAGGAATGAGCAGTTCTTC. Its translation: CASSPIAGGRNEQFF.